One and the same sample provided the 9 T cell receptor beta chains below, sequenced in a study of blood T cell repertoires in COVID-19. Repertoires were generated with immunoSEQ multiplex PCR, while TCRdb's copy carries only in-frame clones and drops some. The table has 160,000 or so clones, approximately 84% seen once. The sample taken for sequencing was peripheral blood. These receptors were obtained from a woman between 50 and 59 years old with COVID-19, enrolled during active disease.

This sequence joins TRBV7-9 and TRBJ1-4; 8 positions agree with TRBD1. Germline V gene data show CDR1 as SEHNR and CDR2 as FQNEAQ (reference sequence). CDR3 length: 14 amino acids. Trimming took 4 bases from V and 8 from J; bases not matched to a gene: 6. CDR3 sequence reads: CASSSPGGREKLFF. The CDR3 DNA is TGTGCCAGCAGCTCCCCAGGGGGCAGGGAAAAACTGTTTTTT.

The chain has TRBV7-3 and TRBJ2-1; TRBD2 matches at 14 bases. The germline V gene has CDR1 SGHTA and CDR2 FQGTGA. The V and J ends lost 6 bases and 4 bases, in that order; junction bases with no gene match: 8. This CDR3 contains 17 residues. In DNA form, the CDR3 reads TGTGCCAGCAGGCGATCCGGACTAGCGGGGGGATACAATGAGCAGTTCTTC. This gives the protein CASRRSGLAGGYNEQFF.

This chain links TRBV5-1 with TRBJ2-3, with D hard to call. CDR3 length: 13 amino acids. Between the trimmed V and J ends, which lost 4 bases and 0 bases, there was a span of 6 bases. The germline CDR1 and CDR2 sequences are SGHRS and YFSETQ. The CDR3 protein is CASSLDSTDTQYF. In DNA, the CDR3 is TGCGCCAGCAGCCTAGATAGCACAGATACGCAGTATTTT.

The chain employs TRBV3-1 (or the pseudogene TRBV3-2) and TRBJ1-5, with TRBD1 as a possible D gene (5 bases). Trimming took off 1 base at V and 7 bases at J, with 11 bases between the two ends. Germline CDR1 and CDR2: LGHDT and YNNKEL (reference sequence). The CDR3 runs 14 residues. The CDR3 region has the DNA TGTGCCAGCAGCCAAGGGACAATCAGGCAGCCCCAGCATTTT. Translated, it gives CASSQGTIRQPQHF.

V is TRBV16 and J is TRBJ1-6, with D possibly TRBD1 on 5 matching bases. Trimming pared 4 bases from V and 0 bases from J, leaving 19 bases between. This CDR3 spans 19 amino acids. The germline V gene has CDR1 KGHSY and CDR2 FQNENV. CDR3: CASSPPGLLQNSYNSPLHF. CDR3 DNA: TGTGCCAGCAGCCCCCCGGGACTCCTACAAAACTCCTATAATTCACCCCTCCACTTT.

This sequence joins TRBV3-1 (or the pseudogene TRBV3-2) and TRBJ2-7; 10 positions agree with TRBD1. CDR1 is LGHDT and CDR2 is YNNKEL in the germline V gene (reference sequence). CDR3 length: 15 residues. V trimming: 3 bases; J trimming: 5 bases; junction bases outside the gene matches: 7. CDR3 residues: CASSHPRDRGNEQYF. CDR3 sequence (DNA): TGTGCCAGCAGCCACCCCCGGGACAGGGGAAACGAGCAGTACTTC.

The CDR3, as DNA: TGTGCCAGCAGCTTAGCGGTTGCCTACGAGCAGTACTTC. The encoded protein is CASSLAVAYEQYF. V usage is TRBV13 and J usage is TRBJ2-7; D gene unclear. Germline V gene sequence: CDR1 PRHDT, CDR2 FYEKMQ (reference sequence). The CDR3 length is 13 residues. Between the trimmed V and J ends, which lost 1 base and 2 bases, there was a span of 6 bases.

The chain carries TRBV28 and TRBJ1-1; TRBD1 aligns across 7 bases. Germline lookup yields CDR1 MDHEN and CDR2 SYDVKM. J was trimmed by 1 base and V by 8 bases; bases with no gene match: 4. The CDR3 totals 13 residues. This CDR3 reads CASHDRENTEAFF. The CDR3 DNA is TGTGCCAGCCACGACAGGGAGAACACTGAAGCTTTCTTT.

In DNA, the CDR3 is TGTGCCAGCAGCTTAAATAGGGGAGGGGAGACCCAGTACTTC. As protein: CASSLNRGGETQYF. The J gene is TRBJ2-5, the V gene TRBV11-3; TRBD2 agrees at 7 bases. CDR3 size: 14 residues. Looked up from germline, CDR1 is SGHNT and CDR2 is YENEEA. V trimming: 2 bases; J trimming: 5 bases; junction bases outside the gene matches: 5.